The source of this TCR beta chain is a study of T cell repertoires in cytomegalovirus infection. Whole-study results and caveats: Cumulated frequencies of public TCR beta families served to identify carriers of CMV plus the relevant HLA.

This CDR3 is 14 amino acids long. V shed 4 bases and J 7 bases; nucleotides not matched to a gene: 7. CDR1 is SGHVS, CDR2 FNYEAQ, per germline. A note on this clonotype: Its specificity is not known.

TCRdb reanalysed the reads using MiXCR and keeps one entry per CDR3 protein. In the table there are about 200,000 distinct CDR3 sequences, 8.5% to 10% of which are singletons. Sequencing used PBMCs. J is TRBJ2-7 and V is TRBV7-6; 10 nucleotides align to TRBD1. This TCR was sampled from a human donor in good health (CMV status not recorded). Some clones in this sample may be carry-over from other donors' samples. The CDR3 nucleotides are TGTGCCAGCAGCTGGGACAGGGGACGCGGTGAGCAGTACTTC. Translation: CASSWDRGRGEQYF.